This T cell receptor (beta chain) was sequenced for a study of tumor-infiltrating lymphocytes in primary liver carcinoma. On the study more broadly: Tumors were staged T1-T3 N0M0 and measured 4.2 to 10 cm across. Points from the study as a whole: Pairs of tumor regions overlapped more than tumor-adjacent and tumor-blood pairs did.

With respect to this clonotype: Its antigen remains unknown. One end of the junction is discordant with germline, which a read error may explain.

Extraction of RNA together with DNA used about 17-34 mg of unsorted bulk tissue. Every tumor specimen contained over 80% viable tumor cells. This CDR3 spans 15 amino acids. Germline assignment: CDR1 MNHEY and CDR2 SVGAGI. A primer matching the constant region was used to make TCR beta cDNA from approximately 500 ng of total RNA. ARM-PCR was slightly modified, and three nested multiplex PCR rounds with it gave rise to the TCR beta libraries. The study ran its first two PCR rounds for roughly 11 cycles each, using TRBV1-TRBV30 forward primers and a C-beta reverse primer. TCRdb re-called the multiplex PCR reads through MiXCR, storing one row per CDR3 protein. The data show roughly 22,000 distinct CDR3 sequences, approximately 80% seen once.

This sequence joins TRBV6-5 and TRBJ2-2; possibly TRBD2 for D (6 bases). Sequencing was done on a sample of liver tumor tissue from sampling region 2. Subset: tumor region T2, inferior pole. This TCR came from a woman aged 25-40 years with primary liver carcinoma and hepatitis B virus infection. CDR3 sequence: CTSSLMGLSTGELFF. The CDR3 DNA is TGTACCAGCAGTCTCATGGGACTGAGCACCGGGGAGCTGTTTTTT.